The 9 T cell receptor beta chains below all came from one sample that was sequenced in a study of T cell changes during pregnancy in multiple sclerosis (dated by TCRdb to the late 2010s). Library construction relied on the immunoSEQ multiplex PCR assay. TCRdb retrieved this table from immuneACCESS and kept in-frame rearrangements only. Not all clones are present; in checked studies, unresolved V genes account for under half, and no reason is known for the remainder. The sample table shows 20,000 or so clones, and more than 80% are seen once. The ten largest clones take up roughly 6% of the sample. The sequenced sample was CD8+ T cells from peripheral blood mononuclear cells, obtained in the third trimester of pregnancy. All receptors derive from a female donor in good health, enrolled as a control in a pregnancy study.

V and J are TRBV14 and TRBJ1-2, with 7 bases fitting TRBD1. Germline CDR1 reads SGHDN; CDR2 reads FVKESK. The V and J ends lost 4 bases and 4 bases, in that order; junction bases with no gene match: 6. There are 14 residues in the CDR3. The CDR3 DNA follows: TGTGCCAGCAGCCCGGGGACAGAGCGCTATGGCTACACCTTC. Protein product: CASSPGTERYGYTF.

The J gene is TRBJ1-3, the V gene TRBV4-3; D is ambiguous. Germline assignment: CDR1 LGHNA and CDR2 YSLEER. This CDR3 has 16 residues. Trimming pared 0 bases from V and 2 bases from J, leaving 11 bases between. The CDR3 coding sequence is TGCGCCAGCAGCCAAGACGGCGGCCTCACTGGAAACACCATATATTTT. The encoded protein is CASSQDGGLTGNTIYF.

The CDR3, as DNA: TGTGCCAGCAGCCCCCCGTCGAGCGGGGATGATGGCTACACCTTC. This gives the protein CASSPPSSGDDGYTF. This sequence joins TRBV4-2 and TRBJ1-2; D is uncertain. The CDR3 extends over 15 amino acids. The germline V gene encodes CDR1 LGHNA and CDR2 YNFKEQ. Trimming pared 4 bases from V and 6 bases from J, leaving 18 bases between.

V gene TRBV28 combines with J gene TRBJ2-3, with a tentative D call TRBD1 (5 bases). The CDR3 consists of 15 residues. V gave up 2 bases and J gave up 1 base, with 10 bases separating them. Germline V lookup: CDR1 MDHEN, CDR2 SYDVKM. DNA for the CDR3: TGTGCCAGCAGTTTAGAGTCGACAGGCACAGATACGCAGTATTTT. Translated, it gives CASSLESTGTDTQYF.

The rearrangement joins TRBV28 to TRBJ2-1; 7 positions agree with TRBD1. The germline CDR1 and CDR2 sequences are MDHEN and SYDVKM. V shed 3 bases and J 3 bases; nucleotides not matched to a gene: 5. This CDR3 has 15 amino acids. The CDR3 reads CASSLGPGGYNEQFF. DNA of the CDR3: TGTGCCAGCAGTTTGGGGCCAGGGGGCTACAATGAGCAGTTCTTC.

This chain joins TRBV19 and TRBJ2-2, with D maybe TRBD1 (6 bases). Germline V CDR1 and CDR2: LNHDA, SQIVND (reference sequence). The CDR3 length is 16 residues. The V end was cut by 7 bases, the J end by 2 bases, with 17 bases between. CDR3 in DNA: TGTGCCAGTAATAAGGGCCGGACAGTAAACACCGGGGAGCTGTTTTTT. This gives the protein CASNKGRTVNTGELFF.

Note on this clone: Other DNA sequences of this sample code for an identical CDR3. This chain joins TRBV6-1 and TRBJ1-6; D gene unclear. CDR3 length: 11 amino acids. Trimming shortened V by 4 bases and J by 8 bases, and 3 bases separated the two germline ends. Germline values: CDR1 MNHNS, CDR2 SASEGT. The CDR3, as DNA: TGTGCCAGCAGTGTAGATTCACCCCTCCACTTT. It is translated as CASSVDSPLHF.

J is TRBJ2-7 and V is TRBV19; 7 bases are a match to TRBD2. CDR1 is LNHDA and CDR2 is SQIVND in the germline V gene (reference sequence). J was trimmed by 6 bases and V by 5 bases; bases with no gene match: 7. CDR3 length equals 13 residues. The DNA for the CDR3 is TGTGCCAGTAGTTTAGGGACTAATTCCGAGCAGTACTTC. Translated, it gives CASSLGTNSEQYF.

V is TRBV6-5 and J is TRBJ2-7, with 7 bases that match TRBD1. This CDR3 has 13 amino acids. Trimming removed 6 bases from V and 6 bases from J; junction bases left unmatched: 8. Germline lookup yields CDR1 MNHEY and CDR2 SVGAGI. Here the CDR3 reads CASRTGETGEQYF. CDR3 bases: TGTGCCAGCAGAACAGGGGAAACAGGCGAGCAGTACTTC.